Listed below are T cell receptor beta chains from one sample, sequenced in a study of T cell changes during pregnancy in multiple sclerosis. The table came from immunoSEQ multiplex PCR; TCRdb's copy has only in-frame clones and leaves some out. The sample has more than 50,000 clones, around 92% seen once. The sample in question was peripheral blood, obtained after pregnancy. The receptor set was obtained from a female donor in good health, enrolled as a control in a pregnancy study. The CDR3 runs from the conserved cysteine through the conserved F or W. The order of the fields is V gene, CDR3 protein.

V: TRBV18; CDR3: CASSPPRQTYNEQFF
V: TRBV4-1; CDR3: CASSQVTGRRNTIYF
V: TRBV7-2; CDR3: CASSQDSTDYGYTF
V: TRBV6-1; CDR3: CASSEPRAGGKSLYTDTQYF
V: TRBV10-1; CDR3: CASSPTAEDEQYF
V: TRBV6-6; CDR3: CASSYADRAYGYTF
V: TRBV9; CDR3: CASSPGQGKNSPLHF
V: TRBV6-5; CDR3: CASSYSNYRRNTEAFF
V: TRBV11-2; CDR3: CASSLQTGPTYEQYF
V: TRBV6-1; CDR3: CASRLNSNQPQHF
V: TRBV6-6; CDR3: CASSGGGTGDGYTF
V: TRBV2; CDR3: CASSPRQENTEAFF
V: TRBV18; CDR3: CASSPLAGGNQETQYF
V: TRBV28; CDR3: CASSDRSSGNTIYF